This entry features one T cell receptor (beta chain) sequence. These data come from a study of blood T cell repertoires in COVID-19. This study enrolled people aged 18 to 89 from about 24 US geographic areas. Data came from immunoSEQ multiplex PCR; TCRdb stores just in-frame clones and leaves some out. The data contain 150,000 to 200,000 clones, around 90% of them seen just once; the ten biggest clones take up around 9.5%. The clonotype comes from a woman in her late teens or twenties who had recovered from COVID-19. The sample consisted of PBMCs or T cells enriched from blood (not recorded which).

The DNA of the CDR3 is TGTGCCTGGGACGGGACAGGGGGAAACACCATATATTTT. This gives the protein CAWDGTGGNTIYF. The chain joins TRBV30 to TRBJ1-3; 9 nucleotides line up with TRBD1. V lost 5 bases, J lost 4 bases, and 3 bases stayed unmatched. Germline CDR1 reads GTSNPN; CDR2 reads SVGIG (reference sequence). The CDR3 is made up of 13 amino acids.